The T cell receptor (beta chain) described here comes from a study of cytomegalovirus exposure and HLA in healthy donors. A multiplex PCR was run with 60 Vbeta primers and 13 Jbeta primers. Data came from immunoSEQ multiplex PCR; TCRdb stores just in-frame clones and leaves some out. The table shows fewer than 200,000 clones, with 82% occurring only once. Study-wide results and limits: About 87% or about 30% of the time was how often most TCR beta V segments were productive, according to an earlier analysis. Likely technical artifact: a cluster of highly shared sequence variants. The classifier reportedly diagnosed cytomegalovirus status with high sensitivity and specificity. Analysis was carried out at a later point, and it linked a missense DCLRE1C variant to TCR beta V- and J-gene trimming.

The CDR3 extends over 15 amino acids. The germline V gene has CDR1 SNHLY and CDR2 FYNNEI. Trimming took 4 bases from V and 6 from J; bases not matched to a gene: 4. Worth noting for this clone: Its specificity is unknown.

The sequence was collected from a man aged 50-60 years in good health and CMV-seropositive. Sequencing was done on a sample of PBMCs. V is TRBV2 and J is TRBJ2-1, with 12 bases that match TRBD2. The CDR3 nucleotides are TGTGCCAGCAGTGCCTCTAGCGGGAGGGGCAATGAGCAGTTCTTC. This translates into CASSASSGRGNEQFF.